This record looks at one TCR beta chain sequence and its context. Germline V gene data show CDR1 as SQVTM and CDR2 as ANQGSEA. Trimming removed 7 bases from V and 5 bases from J, with 14 bases in between. The CDR3 runs 13 residues. Using immunoSEQ multiplex PCR, the repertoire was profiled, and TCRdb retains in-frame clones only, with some absent. The sample holds approximately 15,000 clones, more than 65% seen once. The data were taken from a study of blood T cell repertoires in COVID-19. Sample: peripheral blood. The receptor was isolated from a woman aged 45-60 years with active or convalescent COVID-19. V usage is TRBV29-1 and J usage is TRBJ1-4; no firm D call. The CDR3 DNA is TGCAGCGCAGAGGATCCGGGGAATGAAAAACTGTTTTTT. This sequence encodes CSAEDPGNEKLFF.